The clone carrying this T cell receptor beta chain has more than one count but fewer than ten. The antigen remains unidentified. These data are taken from a study of post-analysis software for immune sequencing data. Findings of the study overall: Clustering by F measure revealed strong co-clustering among samples prepared together in one batch. A few TRBV segments (TRBV5-6, TRBV5-1 and TRBV20-1 among them) occurred more frequently in patients than in controls.

V was clipped by 4 bases and J by 0 bases; unmatched bases: 3. CDR3 size: 16 residues. In germline, CDR1 is SNHLY, CDR2 FYNNEI. Unique-molecular-identifier-tagged TCR beta cDNA libraries were used. MiXCR, run by TCRdb on the PCR reads, gives a single entry per CDR3 protein. The sample shows 650,000 to 850,000 distinct CDR3 sequences, approximately 57% of them seen only once. Input material: blood. The TCR sequence derives from a girl aged 5-17 years with multiple sclerosis. The V call is TRBV2, the J call TRBJ2-3; 11 bases line up with TRBD2. For the CDR3, the DNA is TGTGCCAGCAGTGGTTGGACTAGCGGGAGCACAGATACGCAGTATTTT. Its translation: CASSGWTSGSTDTQYF.